The 16 T cell receptor beta chains below were found in one sample sequenced in a study of blood T cells in healthy people across ages. Primers used in a second PCR of about 7 to 11 cycles were a sample-barcoded 5' primer and a J-beta primer mix. Using its own MiXCR run on the 5' RACE reads, TCRdb lists one record per CDR3 protein. The table has approximately 2,000,000 distinct CDR3 sequences, about two fifths seen once. The sequenced sample consisted of blood. The receptors stem from a human donor in good health.

This clonotype has more than one count but fewer than ten. The chain employs TRBV5-5 and TRBJ2-7; D remains ambiguous. This CDR3 is built from 14 residues. Between the trimmed V and J ends, which lost 3 bases and 2 bases, there was a span of 12 bases. In germline, CDR1 is SGHKS, CDR2 YYEKEE (reference sequence). The CDR3: CASSYTLIAYEQYF. CDR3 in DNA: TGTGCCAGCAGCTACACATTGATAGCCTACGAGCAGTACTTC. Together with reference TRBV5-5 and TRBJ2-7, the CDR3 gives the full variable domain: DAGVTQSPTHLIKTRGQQVTLRCSPISGHKSVSWYQQVLGQGPQFIFQYYEKEERGRGNFPDRFSARQFPNYSSELNVNALLLGDSALYLCASSYTLIAYEQYFGPGTRLTVT.

Only a few counts were recorded for this clonotype. V gene TRBV4-3 combines with J gene TRBJ1-2; D unclear. The CDR3 has 15 residues. Looked up from germline, CDR1 is LGHNA and CDR2 is YSLEER. V lost 0 bases and J 5 bases, leaving 13 bases between the germline ends. CDR3 in DNA: TGCGCCAGCAGCCAAGATGCCCCAGCCTTGTATGGCTACACCTTC. Protein sequence: CASSQDAPALYGYTF.

The chain links TRBV5-1 to TRBJ2-1, with D perhaps TRBD1 (6 bases). This CDR3 contains 13 residues. CDR1 SGHRS and CDR2 YFSETQ come from the germline V gene. V was trimmed by 4 bases and J by 9 bases, leaving 14 bases between them. The CDR3 DNA follows: TGCGCCAGCAGCCTGATGACAGGTTCTGAGCAGTTCTTC. It encodes CASSLMTGSEQFF. Filled out from reference TRBV5-1 and TRBJ2-1, the complete variable domain reads KAGVTQTPRYLIKTRGQQVTLSCSPISGHRSVSWYQQTPGQGLQFLFEYFSETQRNKGNFPGRFSGRQFSNSRSEMNVSTLELGDSALYLCASSLMTGSEQFFGPGTRLTVL.

This chain links TRBV7-3 with TRBJ1-6; no reliable D call. The V gene's germline CDR1 is SGHTA and CDR2 FQGTGA. V was pared by 5 bases and J by 10 bases, with 18 bases between. The CDR3 runs 15 residues. The DNA of the CDR3 is TGTGCCAGCAGCGTGAACAGTGCAGGAGTATCACCCCTCCACTTT. Translation gives CASSVNSAGVSPLHF.

In its sample, this clonotype was seen a few times. The genes are TRBV6-5 and TRBJ1-1; TRBD1 is a possible D gene (6 bases). The CDR3 is made up of 15 amino acids. CDR1 MNHEY and CDR2 SVGAGI come from the germline V gene. V lost 2 bases and J 1 base, leaving 11 bases between the germline ends. The CDR3: CASSYLGGGNTEAFF. CDR3 DNA sequence: TGTGCCAGCAGTTACCTCGGGGGCGGGAACACTGAAGCTTTCTTT.

Of note for this clonotype: A much bigger clone sits one base away, suggesting this may be a read error. The rearrangement links TRBV4-1 to TRBJ2-5; tentatively, D is TRBD1 (6 bases). There are 16 residues in the CDR3. Per the germline V gene, CDR1 is MGHRA and CDR2 is YSYEKL. The CDR3 nucleotides are TGCGCCAGCAGGCAAGGGACCACAGGGTTCGGCGAGACCCAGTACTTC. Protein: CASRQGTTGFGETQYF.

V usage is TRBV4-1 and J usage is TRBJ2-7; 12 bases agree with TRBD1. This CDR3 has 15 residues. Germline V lookup: CDR1 MGHRA, CDR2 YSYEKL. After removal of 3 bases from V and 7 bases from J, the junction contained 7 bases not matched to a gene. The CDR3 coding sequence is TGCGCCAGCAGCCAGGGGACAGGGGGCTTCGGGGAGCAGTACTTC. This translates into CASSQGTGGFGEQYF.

A few counts support this clonotype. Germline and junction disagree at one end, which may indicate a read error. This chain links TRBV9 with TRBJ1-2; no clear D. The CDR3 runs 15 residues. CDR1 is SGDLS, CDR2 YYNGEE, per germline. The CDR3: CASSVEGRTSYGCTF. Written as DNA, the CDR3 is TGTGCCAGCAGCGTAGAAGGAAGAACGAGCTATGGCTGCACCTTC. Variable domain in full (rest from reference TRBV9 and TRBJ1-2): DSGVTQTPKHLITATGQRVTLRCSPRSGDLSVYWYQQSLDQGLQFLIQYYNGEERAKGNILERFSAQQFPDLHSELNLSSLELGDSALYFCASSVEGRTSYGCTFGSGTRLTVV.

The chain recombines TRBV28 with TRBJ2-3, with D perhaps TRBD1 (5 bases). Germline lookup yields CDR1 MDHEN and CDR2 SYDVKM. The CDR3 has 16 residues. V lost 2 bases and J lost 3, with 15 bases in between. This CDR3 is CASSLSQGRKTDTQYF. The CDR3 DNA reads TGTGCCAGCAGTTTAAGCCAGGGTAGAAAAACAGATACGCAGTATTTT.

J is TRBJ2-5 and V is TRBV20-1; D might be TRBD2 (6 bases). V was clipped by 3 bases and J by 0 bases, with 17 bases between them. CDR1 and CDR2 from the germline V gene are DFQATT and SNEGSKA (reference sequence). The CDR3 is 16 amino acids. The CDR3 nucleotides are TGCAGTGCTAGTTCTTGGGCGGGGTCCGACCAAGAGACCCAGTACTTC. It specifies CSASSWAGSDQETQYF.

This clonotype was counted only a few times. The chain has TRBV29-1 and TRBJ2-4; unclear D gene. Trimming took 5 bases from V and 0 from J, leaving 5 bases between them. Germline CDR1 reads SQVTM; CDR2 reads ANQGSEA. This CDR3 has 12 residues. The CDR3 protein is CSVSGAKNIQYF. CDR3 DNA: TGCAGCGTTTCAGGAGCCAAAAACATTCAGTACTTC.

This chain joins TRBV20-1 and TRBJ1-2; D is undetermined. Germline V gene data show CDR1 as DFQATT and CDR2 as SNEGSKA (reference sequence). Between the trimmed V and J ends, which lost 6 bases and 6 bases, there was a span of 14 bases. The CDR3 runs 12 residues. The CDR3 is CSAYIGGDGYTF. CDR3 coding DNA: TGCAGTGCCTACATAGGAGGCGATGGCTACACCTTC.

This clonotype was seen a single time. This rearrangement joins TRBV5-1 to TRBJ1-1; D gene unclear. This CDR3 is 17 amino acids long. Germline CDR1 and CDR2: SGHRS and YFSETQ. Trimming shortened V by 0 bases and J by 0 bases, and 15 bases separated the two germline ends. The CDR3 region is CASSLGVAGFMNTEAFF. CDR3 sequence (DNA): TGCGCCAGCAGCTTGGGAGTGGCAGGATTTATGAACACTGAAGCTTTCTTT.

This clonotype was seen only a few times. The gene calls are TRBV7-3 and TRBJ2-1, with TRBD1 matching over 7 bases. V was pared by 4 bases and J by 7 bases, with 10 bases of the junction left unmatched. Germline-derived CDR1 and CDR2 are SGHTA and FQGTGA. The CDR3 runs 15 residues. CDR3 DNA: TGTGCCAGCAGCTCCCTTAGAGGGGGCCGAAATGAGCAGTTCTTC. This codes for CASSSLRGGRNEQFF.

This chain uses TRBV6-2 or TRBV6-3 with TRBJ2-3, with D unresolved. The CDR3 covers 13 residues. Germline V gives CDR1 MNHEY, CDR2 SVGEGT. The ends were cut back, 4 bases at V and 10 bases at J, with 15 bases in the middle. As DNA, the CDR3 is TGTGCCAGCAGTTCCCCGTCAGAGTTGGCGCAGTATTTT. It specifies CASSSPSELAQYF.

The V and J genes are TRBV20-1 and TRBJ2-3, with D perhaps matching TRBD2 (5 bases). The germline V and J ends were trimmed by 5 bases and 4 bases, with 19 bases remaining between them. From germline, CDR1 is DFQATT and CDR2 SNEGSKA (reference sequence). The CDR3 is 15 amino acids. CDR3: CSAPERLLGADTQYF. In nucleotides, the CDR3 is TGCAGTGCTCCGGAGCGGCTCTTGGGTGCAGATACGCAGTATTTT.